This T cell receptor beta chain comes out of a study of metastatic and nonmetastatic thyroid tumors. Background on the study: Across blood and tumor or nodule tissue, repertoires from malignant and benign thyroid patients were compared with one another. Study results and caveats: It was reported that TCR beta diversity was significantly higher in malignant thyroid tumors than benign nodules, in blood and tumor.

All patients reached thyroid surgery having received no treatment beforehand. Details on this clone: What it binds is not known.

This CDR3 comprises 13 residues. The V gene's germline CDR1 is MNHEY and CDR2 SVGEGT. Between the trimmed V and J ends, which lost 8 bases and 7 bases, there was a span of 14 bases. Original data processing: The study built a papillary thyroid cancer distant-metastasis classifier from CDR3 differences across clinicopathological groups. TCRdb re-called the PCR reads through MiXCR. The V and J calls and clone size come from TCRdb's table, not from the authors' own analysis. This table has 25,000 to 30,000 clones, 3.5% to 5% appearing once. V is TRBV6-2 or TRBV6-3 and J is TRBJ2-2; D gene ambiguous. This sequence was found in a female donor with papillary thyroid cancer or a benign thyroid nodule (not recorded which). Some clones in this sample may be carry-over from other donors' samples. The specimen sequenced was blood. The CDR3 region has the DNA TGTGCCAGCTCCCGAGTATCAAGCGGGGAGCTGTTTTTT. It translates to CASSRVSSGELFF.